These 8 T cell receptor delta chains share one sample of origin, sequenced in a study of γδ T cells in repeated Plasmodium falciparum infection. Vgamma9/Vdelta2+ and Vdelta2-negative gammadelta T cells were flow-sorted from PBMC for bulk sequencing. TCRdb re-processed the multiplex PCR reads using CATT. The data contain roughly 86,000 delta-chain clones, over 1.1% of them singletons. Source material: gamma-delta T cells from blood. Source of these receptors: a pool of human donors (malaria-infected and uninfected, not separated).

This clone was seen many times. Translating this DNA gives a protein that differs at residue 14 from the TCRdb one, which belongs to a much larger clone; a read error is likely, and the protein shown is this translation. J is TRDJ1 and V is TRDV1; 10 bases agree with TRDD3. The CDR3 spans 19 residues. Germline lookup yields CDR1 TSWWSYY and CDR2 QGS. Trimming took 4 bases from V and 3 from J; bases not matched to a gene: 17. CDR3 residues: CALGGQIVLGDRKADKLIF. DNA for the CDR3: TGTGCTCTTGGGGGACAAATAGTCCTGGGGGATAGGAAAGCCGATAAACTCATCTTT.

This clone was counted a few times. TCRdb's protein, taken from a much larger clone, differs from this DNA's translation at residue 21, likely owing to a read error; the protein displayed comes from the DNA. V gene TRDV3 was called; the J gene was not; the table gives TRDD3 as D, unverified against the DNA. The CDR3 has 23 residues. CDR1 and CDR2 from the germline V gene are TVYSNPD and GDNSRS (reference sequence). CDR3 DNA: TGTGCCTTTATCTACCCACGGCCAAAATTACTAACTGGGGGATACATCCCCTCCGATAAATTCATCTTT. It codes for CAFIYPRPKLLTGGYIPSDKFIF.

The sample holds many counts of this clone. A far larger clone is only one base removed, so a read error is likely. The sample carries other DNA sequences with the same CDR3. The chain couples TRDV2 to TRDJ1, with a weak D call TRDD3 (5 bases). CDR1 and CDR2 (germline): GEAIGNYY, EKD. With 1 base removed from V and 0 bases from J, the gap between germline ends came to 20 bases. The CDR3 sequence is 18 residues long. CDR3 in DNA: TGTGCCTGTGACACATCCACGACCTGGGCCCCGTACACCGATAAACTCATCTTT. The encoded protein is CACDTSTTWAPYTDKLIF.

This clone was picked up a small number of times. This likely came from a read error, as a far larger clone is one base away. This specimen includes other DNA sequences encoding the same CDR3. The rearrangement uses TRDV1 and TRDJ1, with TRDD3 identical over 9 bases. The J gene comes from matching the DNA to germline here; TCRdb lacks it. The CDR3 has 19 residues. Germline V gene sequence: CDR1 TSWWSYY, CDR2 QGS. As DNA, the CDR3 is TGTGCTCTTGGGGAAGAGGGCCCTACTCGGGGATACGGGACCGACAAACTCATCTTT. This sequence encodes CALGEEGPTRGYGTDKLIF.

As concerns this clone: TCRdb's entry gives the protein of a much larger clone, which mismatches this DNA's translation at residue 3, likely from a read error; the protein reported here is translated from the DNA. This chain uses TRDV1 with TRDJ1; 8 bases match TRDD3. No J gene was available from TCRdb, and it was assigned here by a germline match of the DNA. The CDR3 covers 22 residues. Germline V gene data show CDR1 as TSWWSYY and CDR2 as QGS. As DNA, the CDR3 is TGTGCTCCTGGGGAAGTGCGTCCTTTCCTATCGGGCCACTGGGGGTCCCTCGATAAACTCATCTTT. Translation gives CAPGEVRPFLSGHWGSLDKLIF.

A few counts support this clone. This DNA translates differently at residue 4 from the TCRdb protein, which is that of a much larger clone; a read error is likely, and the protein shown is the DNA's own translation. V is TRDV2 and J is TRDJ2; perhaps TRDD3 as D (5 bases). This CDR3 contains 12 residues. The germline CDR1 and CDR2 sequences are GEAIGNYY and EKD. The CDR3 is CACNTGIAQLFF. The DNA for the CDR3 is TGTGCCTGTAACACCGGGATAGCACAACTCTTCTTT.

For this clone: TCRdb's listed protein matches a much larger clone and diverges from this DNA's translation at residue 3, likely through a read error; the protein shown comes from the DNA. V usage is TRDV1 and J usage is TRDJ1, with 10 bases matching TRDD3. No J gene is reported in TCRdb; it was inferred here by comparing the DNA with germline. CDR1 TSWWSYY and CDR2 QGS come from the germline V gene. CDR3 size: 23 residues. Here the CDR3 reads CAVSGDIGIYPEYWGITTDKLIF. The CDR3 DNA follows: TGTGCGGTATCCGGGGATATAGGGATCTACCCTGAATACTGGGGGATCACCACCGATAAACTCATCTTT.

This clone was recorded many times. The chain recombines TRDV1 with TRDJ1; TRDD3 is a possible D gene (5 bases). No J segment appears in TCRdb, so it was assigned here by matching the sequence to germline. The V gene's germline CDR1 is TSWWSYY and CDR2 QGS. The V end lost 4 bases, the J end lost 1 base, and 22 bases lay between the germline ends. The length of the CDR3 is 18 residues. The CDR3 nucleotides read TGTGCTCTTGGGGGGGGGGCTCGGTCGACCTTACTCACCGATAAACTCATCTTT. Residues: CALGGGARSTLLTDKLIF.